This TCR beta chain was sequenced in a study of regulatory T cells in long-lasting Graves disease. About the research overall: With positive TSH receptor antibodies and over 5 years of antithyroid drugs, Graves' disease was considered persistent. Study results and caveats: Accuracy could have been hurt by small sample size.

In regard to this clonotype: What it binds is unknown. This may be a read error: a much more frequent sequence differs by one nucleotide.

With iRepertoire HTBI primers and Arm-PCR of CDR3 regions, TCR beta libraries were built. TCRdb reanalysed the multiplex PCR reads using MiXCR and keeps one entry per CDR3 protein. This sample yields about 430,000 distinct CDR3 sequences, of which under 25% are seen a single time; 13% to 15% belongs to the top ten. Time point meaning: persistent/refractory GD, antithyroid drugs over 5 years with positive TRAb. Extracted PBMC RNA gave rise to the TCR library. An endocrinology department located in Xi'an, China, was where the patients came from. V was shortened by 6 bases and J by 1 base, with 19 bases between the two germline ends. The CDR3 has 16 residues. Germline-derived CDR1 and CDR2 are DFQATT and SNEGSKA (reference sequence).

The origin of this receptor is a female donor with Graves disease. Sequenced material: peripheral blood mononuclear cells (PBMCs), taken when the disease was refractory, from a patient treated with antithyroid drugs. V and J are TRBV20-1 and TRBJ2-4; no clear D gene. The CDR3 bases are TGCAGTGCCCAGATTACACGCTACCGTGCCAAAAACATTCAGTACTTC. Amino acid sequence: CSAQITRYRAKNIQYF.